This T cell receptor (beta chain) was captured in a study of T-cell reconstitution after alpha-beta-depleted transplantation in children. This clonotype was picked up a small number of times. The germline CDR1 and CDR2 sequences are MNHNS and SASEGT. Trimming removed 5 bases from V and 2 bases from J; junction bases left unmatched: 6. The CDR3 sequence is 15 residues long. This sample's TCRbeta library carried unique molecular identifier barcodes. TCRdb called the PCR reads again in MiXCR, with one record for every CDR3 protein. Here the sample spans about 270,000 distinct CDR3 sequences, more than 8% being singletons.

The chain links TRBV6-1 to TRBJ2-5; 9 nucleotides match TRBD1. The clonotype originates from a human donor who donated a stem cell graft to a child with SCID. Source: PBMCs from the stem cell graft donor, taken from the stem cell graft. CDR3 bases: TGTGCCAGCAGTACCCCGACAGGGGGTCAAGAGACCCAGTACTTC. Its protein product is CASSTPTGGQETQYF.